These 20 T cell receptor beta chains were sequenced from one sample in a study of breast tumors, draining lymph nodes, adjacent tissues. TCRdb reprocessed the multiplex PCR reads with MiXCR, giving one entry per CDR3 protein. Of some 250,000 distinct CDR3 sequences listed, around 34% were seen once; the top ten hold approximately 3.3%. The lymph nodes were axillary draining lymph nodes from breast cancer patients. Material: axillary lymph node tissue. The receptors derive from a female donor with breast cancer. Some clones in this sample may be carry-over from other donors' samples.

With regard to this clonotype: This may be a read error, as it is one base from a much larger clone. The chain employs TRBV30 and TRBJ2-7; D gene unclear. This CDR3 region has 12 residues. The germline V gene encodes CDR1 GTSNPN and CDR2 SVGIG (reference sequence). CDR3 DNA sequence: TGTGCCAGGAGTATTGGCACCTACGAGCAGTACTTC. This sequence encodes CARSIGTYEQYF.

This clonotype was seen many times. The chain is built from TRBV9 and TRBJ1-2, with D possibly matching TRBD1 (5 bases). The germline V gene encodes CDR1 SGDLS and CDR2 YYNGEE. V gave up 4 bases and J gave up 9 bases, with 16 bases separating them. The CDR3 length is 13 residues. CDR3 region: CASSSQSGERYTF. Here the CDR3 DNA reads TGTGCCAGCAGCTCCCAATCGGGGGAGCGCTACACCTTC.

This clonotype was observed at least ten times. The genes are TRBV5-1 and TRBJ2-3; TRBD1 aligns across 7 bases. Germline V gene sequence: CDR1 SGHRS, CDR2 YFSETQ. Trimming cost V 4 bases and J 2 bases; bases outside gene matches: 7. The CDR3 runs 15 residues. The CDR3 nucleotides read TGCGCCAGCAGCCGACAGGGAAGGGACACAGATACGCAGTATTTT. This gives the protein CASSRQGRDTDTQYF.

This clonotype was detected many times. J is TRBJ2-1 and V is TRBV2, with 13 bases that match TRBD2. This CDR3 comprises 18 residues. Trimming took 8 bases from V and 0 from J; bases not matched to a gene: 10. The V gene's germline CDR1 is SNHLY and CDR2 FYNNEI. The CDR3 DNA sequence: TGTGCCAGCCCACGGGGACTAGCGGGGCCCAGCTCCTACAATGAGCAGTTCTTC. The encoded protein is CASPRGLAGPSSYNEQFF.

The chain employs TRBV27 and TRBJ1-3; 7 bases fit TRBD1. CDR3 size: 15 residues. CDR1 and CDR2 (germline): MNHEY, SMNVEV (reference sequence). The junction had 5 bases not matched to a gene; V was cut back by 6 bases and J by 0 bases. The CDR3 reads CASRPDRSSGNTIYF. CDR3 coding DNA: TGTGCCAGCAGACCGGACAGGTCCTCTGGAAACACCATATATTTT.

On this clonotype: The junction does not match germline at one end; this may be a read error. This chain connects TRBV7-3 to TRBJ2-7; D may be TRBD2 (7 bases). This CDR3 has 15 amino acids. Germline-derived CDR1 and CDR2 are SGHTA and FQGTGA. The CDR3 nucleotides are TGTGCTAGCAGCTTAGGGGGGGCTAGCGGCTACGAGCAGTACTTC. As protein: CASSLGGASGYEQYF.

The chain's CDR3 is CASSLGMAGIETQYF. For the CDR3, the DNA is TGTGCCAGCAGCTTAGGGATGGCAGGGATAGAGACCCAGTACTTC. This sequence joins TRBV7-8 and TRBJ2-5; D might be TRBD1 (5 bases). The V gene lost 1 base and the J gene lost 4 bases, with 13 bases spanning the gap. CDR1 is SGHVS, CDR2 FQNEAQ, per germline. There are 15 residues in the CDR3.

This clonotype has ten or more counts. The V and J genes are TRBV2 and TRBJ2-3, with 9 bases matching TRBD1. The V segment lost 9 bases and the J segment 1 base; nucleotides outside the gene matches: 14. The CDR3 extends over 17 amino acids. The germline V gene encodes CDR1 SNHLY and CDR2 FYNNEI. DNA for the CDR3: TGTGCCAGTTGGGACAGGGCCCGGGCTTTCGGCACAGATACGCAGTATTTT. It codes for CASWDRARAFGTDTQYF.

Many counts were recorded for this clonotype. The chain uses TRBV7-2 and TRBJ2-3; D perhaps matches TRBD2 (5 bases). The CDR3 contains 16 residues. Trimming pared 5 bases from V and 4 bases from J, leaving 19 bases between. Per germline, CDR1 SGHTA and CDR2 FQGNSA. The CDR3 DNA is TGTGCCAGCAGCCCCGTCGGGGTAGGGAAGTCAGATACGCAGTATTTT. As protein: CASSPVGVGKSDTQYF.

The CDR3 spells CASSGQGQHYSNQPQHF. The CDR3 DNA is TGTGCCAGCAGTGGTCAGGGGCAGCATTATAGCAATCAGCCCCAGCATTTT. The chain is built from TRBV2 and TRBJ1-5; tentatively, D is TRBD1 (6 bases). Germline CDR1 is SNHLY and CDR2 is FYNNEI. The CDR3 is 17 residues long. Trimming removed 4 bases from V and 0 bases from J, with 16 bases in between.

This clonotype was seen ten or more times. CDR3 sequence reads: CASRPSRASGRADTQYF. DNA of the CDR3: TGTGCCAGCAGGCCCTCCCGGGCTAGCGGGAGGGCCGATACGCAGTATTTT. The chain recombines TRBV2 with TRBJ2-3; 12 bases line up with TRBD2. The CDR3 length is 17 residues. V shed 6 bases, J shed 6 bases, and the junction held 13 bases outside the gene matches. The V gene's germline CDR1 is SNHLY and CDR2 FYNNEI.

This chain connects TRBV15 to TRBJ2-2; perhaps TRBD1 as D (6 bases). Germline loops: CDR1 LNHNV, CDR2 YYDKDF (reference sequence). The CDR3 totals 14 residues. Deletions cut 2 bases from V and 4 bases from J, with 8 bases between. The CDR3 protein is CATSRTGTTGELFF. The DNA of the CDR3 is TGTGCCACCAGCAGAACAGGGACCACCGGGGAGCTGTTTTTT.

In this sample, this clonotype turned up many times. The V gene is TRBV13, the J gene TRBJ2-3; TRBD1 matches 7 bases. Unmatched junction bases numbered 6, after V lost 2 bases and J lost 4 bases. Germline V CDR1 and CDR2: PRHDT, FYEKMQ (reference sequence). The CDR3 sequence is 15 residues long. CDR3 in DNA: TGTGCCAGCAGCTTATGGGGCCAGGGGGCAGATACGCAGTATTTT. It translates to CASSLWGQGADTQYF.

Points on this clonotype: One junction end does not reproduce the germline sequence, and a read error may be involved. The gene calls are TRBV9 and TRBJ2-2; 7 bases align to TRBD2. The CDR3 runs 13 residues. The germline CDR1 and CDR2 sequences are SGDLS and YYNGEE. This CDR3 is CASSADGTGGLFF. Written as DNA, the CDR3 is TGTGCCAGCAGCGCCGACGGAACGGGGGGGCTGTTTTTT.

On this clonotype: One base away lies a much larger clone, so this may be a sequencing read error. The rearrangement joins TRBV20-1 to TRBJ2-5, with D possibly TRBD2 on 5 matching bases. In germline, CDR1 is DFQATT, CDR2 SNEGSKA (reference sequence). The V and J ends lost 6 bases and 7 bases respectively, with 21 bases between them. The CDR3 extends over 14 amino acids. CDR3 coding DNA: TGCAGTGCCTACCGGACTCTCAGGTCGGGGACCCAGTACTTC. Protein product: CSAYRTLRSGTQYF.

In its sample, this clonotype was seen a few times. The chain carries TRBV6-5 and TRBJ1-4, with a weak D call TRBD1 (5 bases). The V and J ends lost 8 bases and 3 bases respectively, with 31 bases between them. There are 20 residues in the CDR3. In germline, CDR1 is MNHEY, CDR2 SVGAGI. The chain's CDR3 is CASGDFPGRGGWGSNEKLFF. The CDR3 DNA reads TGTGCCAGCGGCGACTTTCCGGGACGTGGGGGGTGGGGGTCTAATGAAAAACTGTTTTTT.

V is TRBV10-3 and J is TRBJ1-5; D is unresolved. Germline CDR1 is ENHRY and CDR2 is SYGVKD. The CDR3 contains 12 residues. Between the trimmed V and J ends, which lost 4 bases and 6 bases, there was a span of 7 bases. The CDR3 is CAISAGTQPQHF. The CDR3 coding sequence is TGTGCCATCAGTGCGGGAACTCAGCCCCAGCATTTT.

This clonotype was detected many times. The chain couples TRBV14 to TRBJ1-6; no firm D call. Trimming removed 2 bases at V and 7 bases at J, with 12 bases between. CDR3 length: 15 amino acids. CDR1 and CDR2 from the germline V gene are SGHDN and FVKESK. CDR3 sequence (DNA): TGTGCCAGCAGCCAAATTCCAGCCTTAAATTCACCCCTCCACTTT. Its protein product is CASSQIPALNSPLHF.

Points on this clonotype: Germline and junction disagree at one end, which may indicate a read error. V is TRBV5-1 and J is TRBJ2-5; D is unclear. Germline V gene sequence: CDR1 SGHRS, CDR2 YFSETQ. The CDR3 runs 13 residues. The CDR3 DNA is TGCGTCAGCAGCTTGCCCGGTCAAGAGACCCAGTACTTC. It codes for CVSSLPGQETQYF.

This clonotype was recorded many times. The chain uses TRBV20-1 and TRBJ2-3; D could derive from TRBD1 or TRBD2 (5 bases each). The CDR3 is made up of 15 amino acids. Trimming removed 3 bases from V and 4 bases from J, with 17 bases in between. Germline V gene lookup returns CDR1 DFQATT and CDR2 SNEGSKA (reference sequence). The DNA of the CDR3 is TGCAGTGCTAGCCCAAGGGAAGGGACGGCAGATACGCAGTATTTT. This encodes CSASPREGTADTQYF.